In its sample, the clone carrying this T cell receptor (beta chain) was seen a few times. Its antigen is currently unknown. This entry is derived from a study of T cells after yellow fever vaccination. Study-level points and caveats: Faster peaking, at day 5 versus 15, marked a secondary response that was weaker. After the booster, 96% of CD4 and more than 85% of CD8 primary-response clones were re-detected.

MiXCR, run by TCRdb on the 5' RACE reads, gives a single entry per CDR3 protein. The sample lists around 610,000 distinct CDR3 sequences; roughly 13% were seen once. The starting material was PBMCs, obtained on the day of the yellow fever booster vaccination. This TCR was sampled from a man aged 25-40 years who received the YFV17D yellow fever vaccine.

The CDR3: CASSDLGNTADTQYF. CDR3 bases: TGTGCCAGCAGCGACCTGGGGAACACGGCAGATACGCAGTATTTT. The gene calls are TRBV3-1 and TRBJ2-3; D gene unclear. Trimming left V 5 bases short and J 4 bases short, with 16 bases between. Germline-derived CDR1 and CDR2 are LGHDT and YNNKEL (reference sequence). CDR3 length equals 15 residues.